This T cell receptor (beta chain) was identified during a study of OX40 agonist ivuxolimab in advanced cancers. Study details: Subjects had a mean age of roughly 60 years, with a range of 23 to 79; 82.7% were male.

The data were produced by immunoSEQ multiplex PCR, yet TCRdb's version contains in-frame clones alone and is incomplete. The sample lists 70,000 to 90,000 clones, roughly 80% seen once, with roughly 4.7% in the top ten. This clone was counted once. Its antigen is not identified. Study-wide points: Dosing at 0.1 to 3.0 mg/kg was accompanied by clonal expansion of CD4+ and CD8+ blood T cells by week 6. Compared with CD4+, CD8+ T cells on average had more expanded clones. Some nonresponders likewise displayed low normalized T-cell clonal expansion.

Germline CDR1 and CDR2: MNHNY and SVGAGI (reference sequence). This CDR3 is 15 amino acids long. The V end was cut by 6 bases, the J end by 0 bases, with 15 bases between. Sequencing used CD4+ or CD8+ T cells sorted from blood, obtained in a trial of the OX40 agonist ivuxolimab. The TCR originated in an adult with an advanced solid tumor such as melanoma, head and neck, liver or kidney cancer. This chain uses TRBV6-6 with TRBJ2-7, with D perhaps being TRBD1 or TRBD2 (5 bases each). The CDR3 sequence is CASSTAGTNSYEQYF. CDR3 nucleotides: TGTGCCAGCAGCACAGCCGGGACCAACTCCTACGAGCAGTACTTC.